This TCR beta chain was profiled in a study of cytomegalovirus exposure and HLA in healthy donors. Findings and limits, study-wide: A later analysis reportedly found that, within productive TCRs, an Asian-associated ancestry cluster had fewer N-insertions than the mean observed across the approximately 660 donors. In a later analysis, TCR beta V- and J-gene trimming was associated with a missense DCLRE1C variant. In a later analysis, parvovirus B19, influenza, CMV and Epstein-Barr virus appeared linked to several top co-occurrence clusters. Many donors shared some public TCRs, even though most TCR sequences were rare.

Concerning this clone: No antigen is known for it.

Germline V lookup: CDR1 LNHDA, CDR2 SQIVND (reference sequence). The junction had 6 bases not matched to a gene; V was cut back by 2 bases and J by 0 bases. The CDR3 covers 16 residues. 13 Jbeta primers and 60 Vbeta primers were used for the PCR. Clones were read by immunoSEQ multiplex PCR, and TCRdb kept only the in-frame ones, dropping some. The sample totals about 130,000 clones. The TCR was taken from a woman in her forties in good health and CMV-seropositive. The J gene is TRBJ1-1, the V gene TRBV19; 7 bases agree with TRBD1. Input material: PBMCs. The CDR3 protein is CASSIITGALNTEAFF. The CDR3 coding sequence is TGTGCCAGTAGTATAATCACAGGGGCACTGAACACTGAAGCTTTCTTT.